Listed below are T cell receptor beta chains from one sample, sequenced in a study of blood T cell repertoires in COVID-19. TCRdb's table, derived via immunoSEQ multiplex PCR, lists solely in-frame clones and lacks some. The data show a few hundred thousand clones, around 81% seen once. The sequenced sample consisted of peripheral blood. The source is a woman aged 70-85 years with acute or convalescent COVID-19. CDR3s include the opening cysteine and the closing phenylalanine or tryptophan. Fields, in order: J gene, clone size, V gene, D gene, CDR3 length, CDR3 DNA, CDR3 protein. D genes are given only for firm matches. Clone size is not always given. Where it is, it says once, few, many or a class for expanded clones.

j_call: TRBJ1-6
clone_size: few
v_call: TRBV19
d_call: TRBD1
cdr3_length: 16
cdr3_nt: TGTGCCAGTAGTAACACCGGGACAGGGGGGATTTCACCCCTCCACTTT
cdr3_aa: CASSNTGTGGISPLHF

j_call: TRBJ2-7
clone_size: few
v_call: TRBV19
d_call: TRBD1
cdr3_length: 15
cdr3_nt: TGTGCCAGCCGAAAGGGGACAGGAGGAGGAGGCGAGCAGTACTTC
cdr3_aa: CASRKGTGGGGEQYF

j_call: TRBJ1-2
clone_size: -
v_call: TRBV19
d_call: -
cdr3_length: 13
cdr3_nt: TGTGCCAGTATAAGCCAGGGGATCTATGGCTACACCTTC
cdr3_aa: CASISQGIYGYTF

j_call: TRBJ2-1
clone_size: -
v_call: TRBV7-2
d_call: TRBD1
cdr3_length: 15
cdr3_nt: TGTGCCAGCACCCGGACAGGGCCTAACTACAATGAGCAGTTCTTC
cdr3_aa: CASTRTGPNYNEQFF

j_call: TRBJ1-1
clone_size: once
v_call: TRBV30
d_call: -
cdr3_length: 14
cdr3_nt: TGTGCCTGGACCGGTGGGCATTCGAACACTGAAGCTTTCTTT
cdr3_aa: CAWTGGHSNTEAFF

j_call: TRBJ1-5
clone_size: -
v_call: TRBV3-1/TRBV3-2
d_call: -
cdr3_length: 12
cdr3_nt: TGTGCCAGCAGCCTTCGAGATCAGCCCCAGCATTTT
cdr3_aa: CASSLRDQPQHF

j_call: TRBJ1-2
clone_size: -
v_call: TRBV12-3/TRBV12-4
d_call: TRBD1
cdr3_length: 13
cdr3_nt: TGTGCCAGCAGCAGAGACAGGGTCTATGGCTACACCTTC
cdr3_aa: CASSRDRVYGYTF

j_call: TRBJ1-1
clone_size: -
v_call: TRBV5-1
d_call: -
cdr3_length: 15
cdr3_nt: TGCGCCAGCAGCTTGGAGGGGGGGCGAAACACTGAAGCTTTCTTT
cdr3_aa: CASSLEGGRNTEAFF

j_call: TRBJ2-3
clone_size: -
v_call: TRBV3-1/TRBV3-2
d_call: TRBD2
cdr3_length: 14
cdr3_nt: TGTGCCAGCAGCCGGGGCGGGGGGGCAGATACGCAGTATTTT
cdr3_aa: CASSRGGGADTQYF

j_call: TRBJ1-2
clone_size: -
v_call: TRBV13
d_call: TRBD1
cdr3_length: 15
cdr3_nt: TGTGCCAGCAGCTTAGCTGACTGGACAGGGGATGGCTACACCTTC
cdr3_aa: CASSLADWTGDGYTF

j_call: TRBJ2-1
clone_size: -
v_call: TRBV7-2
d_call: TRBD1
cdr3_length: 15
cdr3_nt: TGTGCCAGCAGCAGCCGTAAGGGGGCCCGGGGTGAGCAGTTCTTC
cdr3_aa: CASSSRKGARGEQFF

j_call: TRBJ1-2
clone_size: -
v_call: TRBV5-4
d_call: TRBD1
cdr3_length: 14
cdr3_nt: TGTGCCAGCAGCTTGGCCAGTGGACAGGATGGCTACACCTTC
cdr3_aa: CASSLASGQDGYTF

j_call: TRBJ1-2
clone_size: -
v_call: TRBV19
d_call: -
cdr3_length: 19
cdr3_nt: TGTGCCAGTAGTATTTCGTGGATGAAACTTGGCAGACTTAACTATGGCTACACCTTC
cdr3_aa: CASSISWMKLGRLNYGYTF

j_call: TRBJ2-3
clone_size: -
v_call: TRBV10-3
d_call: TRBD2
cdr3_length: 17
cdr3_nt: TGTGCCATCAGTGGCTGGGTCGAGCGGGGTTCAGGTAATACGCAGTATTTT
cdr3_aa: CAISGWVERGSGNTQYF

j_call: TRBJ2-7
clone_size: once
v_call: TRBV7-6
d_call: -
cdr3_length: 13
cdr3_nt: TGTGCCAGCAGCGGACAGTACTCCTACGAGCAGTACTTC
cdr3_aa: CASSGQYSYEQYF

j_call: TRBJ2-1
clone_size: -
v_call: TRBV24-1
d_call: TRBD2
cdr3_length: 18
cdr3_nt: TGTGCCACCAGTGATTTGCCGTGGACTAGCGGGGTTTCGCGTGAGCAGTTCTTC
cdr3_aa: CATSDLPWTSGVSREQFF

j_call: TRBJ2-5
clone_size: once
v_call: TRBV4-2
d_call: -
cdr3_length: 13
cdr3_nt: TGTGCCAGCAGCCAGGGACTGCAAGAGACCCAGTACTTC
cdr3_aa: CASSQGLQETQYF

j_call: TRBJ1-5
clone_size: once
v_call: TRBV3-1/TRBV3-2
d_call: -
cdr3_length: 15
cdr3_nt: TGTGCCAGCAGCCAAAACAGGCATAGCAATCAGCCCCAGCATTTT
cdr3_aa: CASSQNRHSNQPQHF

j_call: TRBJ2-3
clone_size: -
v_call: TRBV6-5
d_call: -
cdr3_length: 13
cdr3_nt: TGTGCCAGCGCCACAGAAAGGACAGATACGCAGTATTTT
cdr3_aa: CASATERTDTQYF

j_call: TRBJ2-7
clone_size: -
v_call: TRBV4-2
d_call: -
cdr3_length: 14
cdr3_nt: TGTGCCAGCAGCCGACTAGGAGCGGAGTACGAGCAGTACTTC
cdr3_aa: CASSRLGAEYEQYF

j_call: TRBJ1-1
clone_size: once
v_call: TRBV24-1
d_call: -
cdr3_length: 15
cdr3_nt: TGTGCCACCAGTGATTTCGTATCAGGGGACACTGAAGCTTTCTTT
cdr3_aa: CATSDFVSGDTEAFF

j_call: TRBJ2-1
clone_size: -
v_call: TRBV2
d_call: TRBD2
cdr3_length: 15
cdr3_nt: TGTGCCAGCAGTGAGAGAGCGGGGGGTCTCAATGAGCAGTTCTTC
cdr3_aa: CASSERAGGLNEQFF

j_call: TRBJ1-5
clone_size: -
v_call: TRBV2
d_call: -
cdr3_length: 16
cdr3_nt: TGTGCCAGCAGTGGCAGCCGGCAGGGCGGTGGTCAGCCCCAGCATTTT
cdr3_aa: CASSGSRQGGGQPQHF

j_call: TRBJ2-5
clone_size: once
v_call: TRBV4-3
d_call: -
cdr3_length: 18
cdr3_nt: TGCGCCAGCAGCCAAGGTACAGTGGCCAGCGGGTACCGGGAGACCCAGTACTTC
cdr3_aa: CASSQGTVASGYRETQYF

j_call: TRBJ1-1
clone_size: few
v_call: TRBV11-2
d_call: -
cdr3_length: 13
cdr3_nt: TGTGCCAGCAGCTTAGACCCCACTTATGAAGCTTTCTTT
cdr3_aa: CASSLDPTYEAFF

j_call: TRBJ1-1
clone_size: once
v_call: TRBV5-4
d_call: TRBD1
cdr3_length: 14
cdr3_nt: TGTGCCAGCAGCCTAACAGGGGTTATATCTGAAGCTTTCTTT
cdr3_aa: CASSLTGVISEAFF

j_call: TRBJ2-2
clone_size: -
v_call: TRBV24-1
d_call: -
cdr3_length: 14
cdr3_nt: TGTGCCACCAGTGTCGTAGGGGGCACCGGGGAGCTGTTTTTT
cdr3_aa: CATSVVGGTGELFF

j_call: TRBJ1-6
clone_size: -
v_call: TRBV9
d_call: TRBD1
cdr3_length: 15
cdr3_nt: TGTGCCAGCAGCGTATGGGACAGGGATAATTCACCCCTCCACTTT
cdr3_aa: CASSVWDRDNSPLHF

j_call: TRBJ2-3
clone_size: -
v_call: TRBV15
d_call: TRBD2
cdr3_length: 21
cdr3_nt: TGTGCCACCAGCAGAGCCTCTAGCGGGGGGCTCGGGGGGGCCGGCGGAGATACGCAGTATTTT
cdr3_aa: CATSRASSGGLGGAGGDTQYF

j_call: TRBJ1-1
clone_size: many
v_call: TRBV4-1
d_call: -
cdr3_length: 15
cdr3_nt: TGCGCCAGCAGCCAAGGTGGTCAGGGCGGCGCTGAAGCTTTCTTT
cdr3_aa: CASSQGGQGGAEAFF

j_call: TRBJ2-1
clone_size: -
v_call: TRBV5-4
d_call: TRBD2
cdr3_length: 15
cdr3_nt: TGTGCCAGCAGCTTAGGTGGGGGGGCCTACAATGAGCAGTTCTTC
cdr3_aa: CASSLGGGAYNEQFF

j_call: TRBJ2-5
clone_size: -
v_call: TRBV5-1
d_call: -
cdr3_length: 15
cdr3_nt: TGCGCCAGCAGCTTGTTCTTGCAGGGCCAAGAGACCCAGTACTTC
cdr3_aa: CASSLFLQGQETQYF

j_call: TRBJ1-5
clone_size: -
v_call: TRBV7-9
d_call: -
cdr3_length: 15
cdr3_nt: TGTGCCAGCAGCTCTCAGGACTCCCCGCAACAGCCCCAGCATTTT
cdr3_aa: CASSSQDSPQQPQHF

j_call: TRBJ2-5
clone_size: -
v_call: TRBV5-1
d_call: -
cdr3_length: 14
cdr3_nt: TGCGCCAGCAGCTTGTTGCAGGGCCAAGAGACCCAGTACTTC
cdr3_aa: CASSLLQGQETQYF

j_call: TRBJ2-2
clone_size: -
v_call: TRBV11-2
d_call: TRBD2
cdr3_length: 17
cdr3_nt: TGTGCCAGCAGCTTACGTTTTAGCGGGGTCGGCACCGGGGAGCTGTTTTTT
cdr3_aa: CASSLRFSGVGTGELFF

j_call: TRBJ2-7
clone_size: -
v_call: TRBV3-1/TRBV3-2
d_call: TRBD2
cdr3_length: 14
cdr3_nt: TGTGCCAGCAGGCCCGGGGGGGTTTCGGGGGAGCAGTACTTC
cdr3_aa: CASRPGGVSGEQYF

j_call: TRBJ2-1
clone_size: -
v_call: TRBV9
d_call: -
cdr3_length: 15
cdr3_nt: TGTGCCAGCAGCGCAGGGAATGTGATCCTCAATGAGCAGTTCTTC
cdr3_aa: CASSAGNVILNEQFF

j_call: TRBJ1-1
clone_size: -
v_call: TRBV2
d_call: -
cdr3_length: 13
cdr3_nt: TGTGCCAGCAGTAAGGACATGAACACTGAAGCTTTCTTT
cdr3_aa: CASSKDMNTEAFF

j_call: TRBJ2-2
clone_size: -
v_call: TRBV7-3
d_call: -
cdr3_length: 17
cdr3_nt: TGTGCCAGCAGCTTAGGCCTCAGGGCGGCGAACACCGGGGAGCTGTTTTTT
cdr3_aa: CASSLGLRAANTGELFF

j_call: TRBJ2-1
clone_size: -
v_call: TRBV7-3
d_call: -
cdr3_length: 16
cdr3_nt: TGTGCCAGCAGCTCGGGATGGGTAGCGACCCACAATGAGCAGTTCTTC
cdr3_aa: CASSSGWVATHNEQFF

j_call: TRBJ1-4
clone_size: -
v_call: TRBV2
d_call: TRBD1
cdr3_length: 14
cdr3_nt: TGTGCCAGCAGTCCCCGACAGGGTAATGAAAAACTGTTTTTT
cdr3_aa: CASSPRQGNEKLFF

j_call: TRBJ1-5
clone_size: -
v_call: TRBV5-1
d_call: -
cdr3_length: 16
cdr3_nt: TGCGCCCGCAGCTTGGGTGTGGGGGGGGCGGGGGAGCCCCAGCATTTT
cdr3_aa: CARSLGVGGAGEPQHF

j_call: TRBJ2-2
clone_size: -
v_call: TRBV4-1
d_call: TRBD2
cdr3_length: 15
cdr3_nt: TGCGCCACTCGACTAGCGGGGGGGCGATCAGGGGAGCTGTTTTTT
cdr3_aa: CATRLAGGRSGELFF

j_call: TRBJ2-1
clone_size: -
v_call: TRBV7-6
d_call: TRBD1
cdr3_length: 13
cdr3_nt: TGTGCCAGCAGCTCGTGGACAGGGACCGAGCAGTTCTTC
cdr3_aa: CASSSWTGTEQFF

j_call: TRBJ1-4
clone_size: -
v_call: TRBV5-6
d_call: TRBD1
cdr3_length: 17
cdr3_nt: TGTGCCAGCAGCTTGGCCGGGACAGGGGTCACTAATGAAAAACTGTTTTTT
cdr3_aa: CASSLAGTGVTNEKLFF

j_call: TRBJ2-7
clone_size: -
v_call: TRBV21-1
d_call: -
cdr3_length: 12
cdr3_nt: TGTCCGAGGGACAGGCCTTACTACGAGCAGTACTTC
cdr3_aa: CPRDRPYYEQYF